Shown below are 12 T cell receptor beta chains from a single sample sequenced in a study of blood T cells in healthy people across ages (dated by TCRdb to about 2015). The method behind the library was 5' RACE. TCRdb lists the instrument as Illumina HiSeq 2500. A second PCR of 7 to 11 cycles was run with a J-beta primer mix and a sample-barcoded 5' primer. TCRdb trimmed the raw reads at Q25, called clones with MiXCR and kept productive beta chains. Rows with a matching CDR3 protein are joined into one entry that keeps the most common DNA and genes. This sample has around 1.5 million distinct CDR3 sequences in its table, and almost 35% of those were observed once. 10% to 12% of the sample is taken by the ten largest. Sequencing was done on a sample of blood. These receptors all stem from a woman aged 30 to 39 in good health.

This clonotype has just a few counts. V is TRBV4-1 and J is TRBJ1-6; D might be TRBD1 (6 bases). The CDR3 runs to 17 residues. Germline values: CDR1 MGHRA, CDR2 YSYEKL. The V end lost 5 bases, the J end lost 7 bases, and 21 bases lay between the germline ends. Written as DNA, the CDR3 is TGCGCCAGCAGCTCACGGGGGCTGATGGGGCGGAATTCACCCCTCCACTTT. Translation: CASSSRGLMGRNSPLHF.

This clonotype was found a few times. The chain has TRBV20-1 and TRBJ1-5, with D maybe TRBD1 (5 bases). Germline CDR1 is DFQATT and CDR2 is SNEGSKA (reference sequence). The ends were cut back, 0 bases at V and 0 bases at J, with 9 bases in the middle. This CDR3 region has 15 residues. CDR3 nucleotides: TGCAGTGCTAGAGATACTGGGGGTAGCAATCAGCCCCAGCATTTT. Protein: CSARDTGGSNQPQHF.

In this sample, this clonotype turned up a few times. The rearrangement links TRBV27 to TRBJ1-2; D gene unclear. CDR3 length: 14 residues. Germline assignment: CDR1 MNHEY and CDR2 SMNVEV (reference sequence). Trimming left V 6 bases short and J 7 bases short, with 18 bases between. The CDR3 bases are TGTGCCAGCAGGGCCGCGGGTCCGGGGTGTGGCTACACCTTC. This sequence encodes CASRAAGPGCGYTF.

This clonotype has just a few counts. The gene calls are TRBV2 and TRBJ2-3; 7 bases agree with TRBD1. The J segment lost 6 bases and the V segment lost 5 bases, leaving 17 bases of the junction unmatched. Germline CDR1 and CDR2: SNHLY and FYNNEI. This CDR3 has 17 residues. CDR3: CASSFEPGQKLRDTQYF. The CDR3 DNA reads TGTGCCAGCAGTTTTGAACCGGGACAGAAGTTAAGGGATACGCAGTATTTT.

This clonotype was observed a handful of times. The V gene is TRBV12-3 or TRBV12-4, the J gene TRBJ2-3; 12 positions agree with TRBD2. With 5 bases clipped from V and 1 base from J, the junction kept 7 bases outside the gene matches. This CDR3 spans 17 amino acids. CDR3 amino acids: CASSLRTSGAGTDTQYF. The CDR3 DNA sequence: TGTGCCAGCAGTCTACGGACTAGCGGGGCCGGCACAGATACGCAGTATTTT.

This clonotype has a handful of counts. The CDR3 loop reads CASSLDPYLAIDTQYF. The CDR3 DNA sequence: TGTGCCAGCAGCTTAGATCCCTATCTAGCGATAGATACGCAGTATTTT. The chain recombines TRBV11-2 with TRBJ2-3, with TRBD2 as a possible D gene (6 bases). Deletions cut 0 bases from V and 5 bases from J, with 15 bases between. Germline assignment: CDR1 SGHAT and CDR2 FQNNGV. The CDR3 has 16 amino acids.

This clonotype appeared a few times. A junction end diverges from the germline sequence, so it may reflect a read error. The chain employs TRBV2 and TRBJ2-5; tentatively, D is TRBD2 (6 bases). Germline V gene data show CDR1 as SNHLY and CDR2 as FYNNEI. The CDR3 has 14 amino acids. The CDR3, as DNA: TGTACCAGCAGTGCGGGACGGTATCAAGAGACCCAGTACTTC. It is translated as CTSSAGRYQETQYF.

In its sample, this clonotype was seen many times. The V and J genes are TRBV10-3 and TRBJ2-3, with 15 positions matching TRBD2. Losses at the gene ends were 3 bases for V and 7 bases for J; bases not matched to a gene: 8. This CDR3 contains 17 residues. Germline V gives CDR1 ENHRY, CDR2 SYGVKD. CDR3 sequence: CAISEQRTSGGAYTQYF. CDR3 coding DNA: TGTGCCATCAGTGAACAAAGGACTAGCGGGGGGGCATATACGCAGTATTTT.

J is TRBJ1-5 and V is TRBV27, with D perhaps matching TRBD1 (6 bases). The V gene's germline CDR1 is MNHEY and CDR2 SMNVEV (reference sequence). The CDR3 spans 16 residues. Trimming pared 5 bases from V and 0 bases from J, leaving 14 bases between. CDR3 DNA: TGTGCCAGCAGTCTACAGGGAAGGCTTAGCAATCAGCCCCAGCATTTT. The encoded protein is CASSLQGRLSNQPQHF.

The rearrangement links TRBV20-1 to TRBJ2-3, with D possibly being TRBD1 (6 bases). CDR1 DFQATT and CDR2 SNEGSKA come from the germline V gene (reference sequence). Trimming shortened V by 6 bases and J by 2 bases, and 21 bases separated the two germline ends. This CDR3 has 16 residues. In DNA form, the CDR3 reads TGCAGTGCAAATCAGGGGATTGGCTTAATCACAGATACGCAGTATTTT. Translating gives CSANQGIGLITDTQYF.

The chain employs TRBV6-1 and TRBJ1-2; D gene unclear. Germline CDR1 reads MNHNS; CDR2 reads SASEGT. The CDR3 sequence is 12 residues long. With 3 bases removed from V and 8 bases from J, the gap between germline ends came to 10 bases. CDR3 residues: CASSELGRGYTF. The CDR3 DNA sequence: TGTGCCAGCAGTGAGCTCGGTCGGGGCTACACCTTC.

This rearrangement joins TRBV3-1 to TRBJ1-5; TRBD1 is a possible D gene (6 bases). Trimming pared 3 bases from V and 6 bases from J, leaving 9 bases between. The germline CDR1 and CDR2 sequences are LGHDT and YNNKEL (reference sequence). This CDR3 comprises 13 residues. CDR3 coding DNA: TGTGCCAGCAGCCAGCGGACAGCTCAGCCCCAGCATTTT. Translation: CASSQRTAQPQHF.